This is a list of T cell receptor beta chains from one sample in a study of memory CD4+ T cells and cytomegalovirus serostatus. TCRdb's table, derived via immunoSEQ multiplex PCR, lists solely in-frame clones and lacks some. The data contain 50,000 to 70,000 clones, roughly 80% of them singletons. The sample comprised memory CD4+ T cells from blood. These receptors were taken from an adult in good health and CMV-seronegative. CDR3s include the opening cysteine and the closing phenylalanine or tryptophan. A D gene is named only where the DNA matches it firmly. Clone size is not always given. Where it is, it says once, few, many or a class for expanded clones.

cdr3_nt: TGTGCCAGCAGTGTCGAACAGGGAGAGACCCAGTACTTC
cdr3_aa: CASSVEQGETQYF
clone_size: -
d_call: -
v_call: TRBV2
j_call: TRBJ2-5

cdr3_nt: TGTGCCAGCAGCTTTAGAAGGGGCCCCGGGGAGCTGTTTTTT
cdr3_aa: CASSFRRGPGELFF
clone_size: -
d_call: -
v_call: TRBV5-8
j_call: TRBJ2-2

cdr3_nt: TGTGCCAGCAGCCCCAGACAGGGTCGGTCCGGGGAGCTGTTTTTT
cdr3_aa: CASSPRQGRSGELFF
clone_size: once
d_call: TRBD1
v_call: TRBV7-6
j_call: TRBJ2-2

cdr3_nt: TGTGCCAGCAGCTTGTCGATAGGGAAGTACGAAAAACTGTTTTTT
cdr3_aa: CASSLSIGKYEKLFF
clone_size: few
d_call: -
v_call: TRBV5-6
j_call: TRBJ1-4

cdr3_nt: TGTGCCAGCAGCGAGTTTGGGGGTCTCAACTATGGCTACACCTTC
cdr3_aa: CASSEFGGLNYGYTF
clone_size: few
d_call: -
v_call: TRBV2
j_call: TRBJ1-2

cdr3_nt: TGTGCCAGCAGCCGCGGCAGGGGACATTATAGCAATCAGCCCCAGCATTTT
cdr3_aa: CASSRGRGHYSNQPQHF
clone_size: -
d_call: -
v_call: TRBV11-1
j_call: TRBJ1-5

cdr3_nt: TGTGCCAGCAGTGAAGCCCTAGGACGGGCTAGCAATCAGCCCCAGCATTTT
cdr3_aa: CASSEALGRASNQPQHF
clone_size: -
d_call: -
v_call: TRBV6-1
j_call: TRBJ1-5

cdr3_nt: TGTGCCAGCACCCCACAGTTCAACTATGGCTACACCTTC
cdr3_aa: CASTPQFNYGYTF
clone_size: -
d_call: -
v_call: TRBV7-2
j_call: TRBJ1-2

cdr3_nt: TGTGCCAGTAGTGGGACCAGGAGGGGGGACAATGAGCAGTTCTTC
cdr3_aa: CASSGTRRGDNEQFF
clone_size: -
d_call: -
v_call: TRBV19
j_call: TRBJ2-1

cdr3_nt: TGTGCCATCAGTCCTAGCGGGGGGTACCAAGAGACCCAGTACTTC
cdr3_aa: CAISPSGGYQETQYF
clone_size: -
d_call: TRBD2
v_call: TRBV10-3
j_call: TRBJ2-5

cdr3_nt: TGCGCCAGCAGTGCTTCTGGACAGGCTTGGGAGACCCAGTACTTC
cdr3_aa: CASSASGQAWETQYF
clone_size: -
d_call: TRBD1
v_call: TRBV10-1
j_call: TRBJ2-5

cdr3_nt: TGTGCCAGCTCACCGGACAGGGGGATCAATGAGCAGTTCTTC
cdr3_aa: CASSPDRGINEQFF
clone_size: -
d_call: TRBD1
v_call: TRBV18
j_call: TRBJ2-1

cdr3_nt: TGCAGTGCTAGTTTAGGGGGGGAGCTGTTTTTT
cdr3_aa: CSASLGGELFF
clone_size: -
d_call: -
v_call: TRBV20-1
j_call: TRBJ2-2

cdr3_nt: TGTGCCAGCAGTTCCGACAGATTTAATGAAAAACTGTTTTTT
cdr3_aa: CASSSDRFNEKLFF
clone_size: -
d_call: -
v_call: TRBV28
j_call: TRBJ1-4

cdr3_nt: TGTGCCAGAAGCTACAGGGGAAATCAGCCCCAGCATTTT
cdr3_aa: CARSYRGNQPQHF
clone_size: few
d_call: TRBD1
v_call: TRBV5-3
j_call: TRBJ1-5